This TCR beta chain was found in a study of blood T cell repertoires in COVID-19. The CDR3 covers 17 residues. V lost 5 bases and J lost 7; bases outside the gene matches: 11. Germline loops: CDR1 SGHTA, CDR2 FQGNSA. Using immunoSEQ multiplex PCR, the repertoire was profiled, and TCRdb retains in-frame clones only, with some absent. The table has some 76,000 clones, approximately 90% seen once. Sequencing input: peripheral blood. The rearrangement links TRBV7-2 to TRBJ2-7, with 16 bases fitting TRBD2. The TCR sequence derives from a human donor in a cohort sampled during active COVID-19. The CDR3 loop reads CASSPPGLAGGPREQYF. The CDR3 DNA sequence: TGTGCCAGCAGCCCTCCGGGACTAGCGGGGGGGCCGAGGGAGCAGTACTTC.